A selection of T cell receptor beta chains follows, all from one sample in a study of OX40 agonist ivuxolimab in advanced cancers. Sequencing was performed with immunoSEQ multiplex PCR; in TCRdb, only in-frame clones are kept and a portion is missing. The sample consists of tens of thousands of clones, around 88% of them appearing once. Sequencing used CD4+ or CD8+ T cells sorted from blood, obtained in a trial of the OX40 agonist ivuxolimab. The receptors originated from an adult with an advanced solid tumor such as melanoma, head and neck, liver or kidney cancer. The CDR3 runs from the conserved cysteine through the conserved F or W. Each record gives: J gene, clone size, D gene, V gene, CDR3 protein, CDR3 DNA. The D gene is left open where the match is weak. Where a row states a size, it is once, few, many or the class of an expanded clone; other rows omit it.

TRBJ1-1 | NA | NA | TRBV6-1 | CASNRRYTEAFF | TGTGCCAGCAACAGACGTTACACTGAAGCTTTCTTT
TRBJ2-1 | NA | TRBD1 | TRBV6-5 | CASSQDRGVPNEQFF | TGTGCCAGCAGTCAGGACAGGGGCGTCCCCAATGAGCAGTTCTTC
TRBJ2-2 | NA | TRBD1 | TRBV9 | CASSVGWTGMTGELFF | TGTGCCAGCAGCGTAGGATGGACAGGGATGACCGGGGAGCTGTTTTTT
TRBJ1-1 | NA | TRBD1 | TRBV19 | CASSRQGETEAFF | TGTGCCAGTAGCCGACAGGGGGAGACTGAAGCTTTCTTT
TRBJ2-7 | NA | NA | TRBV10-2 | CASSVRHEQYF | TGCGCCAGCAGTGTTAGACACGAGCAGTACTTC
TRBJ1-1 | NA | NA | TRBV25-1 | CASSEYTGWGTEAFF | TGTGCCAGCAGTGAATATACAGGGTGGGGCACTGAAGCTTTCTTT
TRBJ2-3 | NA | NA | TRBV28 | CASSPRPTDTQYF | TGTGCCAGCAGCCCCCGCCCCACAGATACGCAGTATTTT
TRBJ2-3 | NA | NA | TRBV4-2 | CASGPLTVEKTDTQYF | TGTGCCAGCGGACCCCTCACCGTAGAAAAAACAGATACGCAGTATTTT
TRBJ2-3 | NA | NA | TRBV7-2 | CASSPHRSTDTQYF | TGTGCCAGCAGCCCTCACAGGAGCACAGATACGCAGTATTTT
TRBJ1-1 | NA | TRBD1 | TRBV6-1 | CASSGTSGGSRKAFF | TGTGCCAGCAGTGGGACCTCAGGGGGTTCGAGGAAGGCTTTCTTT
TRBJ1-5 | NA | TRBD1 | TRBV4-1 | CASSQIDRDNQPQHF | TGCGCCAGCAGCCAGATAGACAGGGACAATCAGCCCCAGCATTTT
TRBJ2-5 | NA | TRBD2 | TRBV6-1 | CASSVSPSGQETQYF | TGTGCCAGCAGTGTCTCCCCTAGCGGCCAAGAGACCCAGTACTTC
TRBJ2-7 | NA | TRBD1 | TRBV6-6 | CASTFTQGANEQYF | TGTGCCAGCACATTCACCCAGGGGGCGAACGAGCAGTACTTC
TRBJ1-2 | NA | NA | TRBV6-6 | CASSQPDRTYGYTF | TGTGCCAGCAGCCAGCCTGACAGGACCTATGGCTACACCTTC
TRBJ1-5 | once | TRBD1 | TRBV6-6 | CASSRGQGNQPQHF | TGTGCCAGCAGTCGGGGACAGGGGAATCAGCCCCAGCATTTT
TRBJ2-7 | few | TRBD2 | TRBV2 | CASRQAGAVYEQYF | TGTGCCAGCAGGCAAGCGGGAGCCGTGTACGAGCAGTACTTC